The next 10 T cell receptor beta chains were all read from a single sample in a study of STAT5B mutations in CD4+ large granular lymphocyte leukemia. Libraries were prepared by immunoSEQ multiplex PCR; TCRdb keeps only in-frame clonotypes and omits some of them. The sample records about 30,000 clones, approximately 75% being singletons. The material sequenced was CD4+ T cells from blood buffy coats. The receptors were gathered from a human donor in good health.

The chain links TRBV7-9 to TRBJ1-5, with D tentatively TRBD1 (6 bases). Germline assignment: CDR1 SEHNR and CDR2 FQNEAQ (reference sequence). The length of the CDR3 is 13 residues. V lost 5 bases, J lost 7 bases, and 12 bases lay in between. DNA for the CDR3: TGTGCCAGCAGCCTACTCCAGGGGCAGCCCCAGCATTTT. Protein sequence: CASSLLQGQPQHF. Full variable domain (remainder filled in from reference TRBV7-9 and TRBJ1-5): DTGVSQNPRHKITKRGQNVTFRCDPISEHNRLYWYRQTLGQGPEFLTYFQNEAQLEKSRLLSDRFSAERPKGSFSTLEIQRTEQGDSAMYLCASSLLQGQPQHFGDGTRLSIL.

A single count supports this clone. This rearrangement joins TRBV28 to TRBJ1-2; 8 nucleotides align to TRBD1. The CDR3 is 15 residues long. V trimming: 6 bases; J trimming: 4 bases; junction bases outside the gene matches: 10. Germline lookup yields CDR1 MDHEN and CDR2 SYDVKM. The CDR3 coding sequence is TGTGCCAGCAGCCCGGGGGGACAGGCCTTCTATGGCTACACCTTC. This sequence encodes CASSPGGQAFYGYTF.

This clone was seen a single time. The chain is built from TRBV4-3 and TRBJ1-5, with D unclear. Germline-derived CDR1 and CDR2 are LGHNA and YSLEER. The CDR3 is 13 residues long. The V gene lost 0 bases and the J gene lost 7 bases, with 7 bases spanning the gap. For the CDR3, the DNA is TGCGCCAGCAGCCAAGAGGTACGACAGCCCCAGCATTTT. Protein product: CASSQEVRQPQHF.

The chain combines TRBV7-2 with TRBJ2-7, with 9 bases lining up with TRBD2. Looked up from germline, CDR1 is SGHTA and CDR2 is FQGNSA. The CDR3 loop spans 17 amino acids. V shed 2 bases, J shed 6 bases, and the junction held 14 bases outside the gene matches. CDR3 amino acids: CASSLWPRSGSLAEQYF. CDR3 DNA: TGTGCCAGCAGCTTATGGCCCCGTAGCGGGAGTTTGGCCGAGCAGTACTTC.

The chain recombines TRBV6-1 with TRBJ1-1; 7 bases agree with TRBD1. The CDR3 runs to 13 residues. From germline, CDR1 is MNHNS and CDR2 SASEGT. V lost 9 bases, J lost 11 bases, and 15 bases stayed unmatched. In nucleotides, the CDR3 is TGTGCCAGTAGCACCGGGACAGACAGGCGGGCTTTCTTT. Protein sequence: CASSTGTDRRAFF.

V usage is TRBV7-2 and J usage is TRBJ2-7, with 11 bases that match TRBD2. The V and J ends lost 4 bases and 1 base, in that order; junction bases with no gene match: 15. This CDR3 region has 19 residues. CDR1 and CDR2 (germline): SGHTA, FQGNSA. CDR3 protein: CASSYKGGSGRVFSYEQYF. CDR3 nucleotides: TGTGCCAGCAGCTATAAGGGGGGTAGCGGGAGGGTTTTTTCCTACGAGCAGTACTTC.

This clone was seen more than once but under ten times. The chain is built from TRBV18 and TRBJ1-2; D remains unclear. CDR3 size: 13 residues. CDR1 is KGHSH, CDR2 LQKENI, per germline. Trimming removed 3 bases from V and 2 bases from J, with 7 bases in between. In DNA form, the CDR3 reads TGTGCCAGCTCACCCGGGGAGAACTATGGCTACACCTTC. Translated: CASSPGENYGYTF.

J is TRBJ2-2 and V is TRBV9; 11 positions agree with TRBD1. From germline, CDR1 is SGDLS and CDR2 YYNGEE. This CDR3 contains 16 residues. Trimming cost V 0 bases and J 4 bases; bases outside gene matches: 2. CDR3 DNA sequence: TGTGCCAGCAGCGTAGGGACAGGGGGCATCACCGGGGAGCTGTTTTTT. As protein: CASSVGTGGITGELFF.

The chain combines TRBV11-2 with TRBJ1-4; perhaps TRBD1 as D (5 bases). V shed 10 bases and J shed 0 bases, with 12 bases lying between them. Per germline, CDR1 SGHAT and CDR2 FQNNGV. This CDR3 is 14 amino acids long. The CDR3 nucleotides are TGTGCCACCGGGGGAGAAGCAACTAATGAAAAACTGTTTTTT. This translates into CATGGEATNEKLFF.

V is TRBV10-3 and J is TRBJ1-5; TRBD1 matches at 8 bases. V lost 10 bases and J lost 6; bases outside the gene matches: 11. CDR1 and CDR2 (germline): ENHRY, SYGVKD. The CDR3 has 14 amino acids. As DNA, the CDR3 is TGTGCCACCGGGACAGGCGATTTTCTTCAGCCCCAGCATTTT. The encoded protein is CATGTGDFLQPQHF.